The sequence of this T cell receptor beta chain was determined in a study of blood T cell repertoires in COVID-19. In the study overall: The study drew acute and convalescent COVID-19 samples from the United States, Italy and Spain. The cDNA or gDNA used as material had been derived from T cells, B-cell-depleted T cells, or PBMCs.

Profiled with immunoSEQ multiplex PCR; TCRdb holds only in-frame clones, not every one. Of around 120,000 clones listed, almost 90% are singletons. Trimming removed 0 bases from V and 1 base from J, with 12 bases in between. CDR1 and CDR2 (germline): MNHEY, SMNVEV (reference sequence). This CDR3 is built from 16 residues. The rearrangement joins TRBV27 to TRBJ1-2, with a tentative D call TRBD1 (6 bases). The receptor was derived from a woman aged 60-70 years with COVID-19, enrolled during active disease. The sample comprised peripheral blood. The CDR3 DNA follows: TGTGCCAGCAGTTTATCATTATCGGACAGTAACTATGGCTACACCTTC. Protein: CASSLSLSDSNYGYTF.